The entry below gives a single T cell receptor beta chain sequence along with its context. Antigen specificity is unknown. This record belongs to a study of cytotoxic CD8 clonotypes in ibrutinib-treated CLL. Study findings and constraints: Treatment saw public clonotypes, which were uncommon, either contract or stay stable.

Deletions cut 7 bases from V and 0 bases from J, with 14 bases between. Germline-derived CDR1 and CDR2 are SQVTM and ANQGSEA. CDR3 length: 14 residues. The data were produced by immunoSEQ multiplex PCR, yet TCRdb's version contains in-frame clones alone and is incomplete. This sample yields roughly 200,000 clones, of which about 75% are seen a single time; around 5.9% belongs to the top ten. This receptor was identified in a human donor with chronic lymphocytic leukemia. The material sequenced was PBMCs, taken after 12 months of ibrutinib treatment. This chain connects TRBV29-1 to TRBJ2-3; D uncertain. The CDR3 sequence is CSAARTTSTDTQYF. The CDR3 region has the DNA TGCAGCGCAGCTAGGACGACTAGCACAGATACGCAGTATTTT.